This is a list of T cell receptor beta chains from one sample in a study of blood T cell repertoires in COVID-19. Sequencing was performed with immunoSEQ multiplex PCR; in TCRdb, only in-frame clones are kept and a portion is missing. The table has hundreds of thousands of clones, around 84% seen once. Material for sequencing was PBMCs or T cells enriched from blood (not recorded which). These receptors all stem from a woman in her forties with acute COVID-19. Both conserved end residues are part of each CDR3. The D gene is left open where the match is weak. Rows give clone size only sometimes, using once, few, many, or a class for an expanded clone.

v_gene	j_gene	abundance	d_gene	CDR3aa	CDR3nt
TRBV30	TRBJ2-3	.	.	CAWDPGQGLDTQYF	TGTGCCTGGGACCCGGGGCAGGGGCTGGATACGCAGTATTTT
TRBV7-2	TRBJ2-5	.	TRBD2	CASSRTSGRETQYF	TGTGCCAGCAGCCGGACTAGCGGGAGAGAGACCCAGTACTTC
TRBV6-4	TRBJ2-2	.	TRBD2	CASSAVAGDTGELFF	TGTGCCAGCAGTGCGGTAGCGGGAGACACCGGGGAGCTGTTTTTT
TRBV28	TRBJ2-5	few	.	CASSLGEETQYF	TGTGCCAGCAGTTTAGGGGAGGAGACCCAGTACTTC
TRBV28	TRBJ1-4	few	.	CASSFIGPGEKLFF	TGTGCCAGCAGTTTTATTGGACCGGGAGAAAAACTGTTTTTT
TRBV9	TRBJ1-5	.	.	CASSASGGLWQPQHF	TGTGCCAGCAGCGCCTCGGGGGGGCTATGGCAGCCCCAGCATTTT
TRBV5-1	TRBJ1-6	few	TRBD1	CASSPGQGGSPLHF	TGCGCCAGCAGCCCGGGACAGGGCGGTTCACCCCTCCACTTT
TRBV6-2/TRBV6-3	TRBJ2-3	few	TRBD2	CASSLGLAGAPTQYF	TGTGCCAGCAGTTTGGGACTAGCGGGAGCTCCTACGCAGTATTTT
TRBV28	TRBJ1-2	.	.	CANKGANNYGYTF	TGTGCCAACAAAGGGGCAAACAACTATGGCTACACCTTC
TRBV11-2	TRBJ2-2	.	.	CASGGTNTGELFF	TGTGCCAGCGGGGGGACGAACACCGGGGAGCTGTTTTTT
TRBV28	TRBJ2-7	.	TRBD1	CASSAIGTGGRVQYF	TGTGCCAGCAGTGCCATCGGGACAGGGGGGCGGGTGCAGTACTTC
TRBV6-5	TRBJ1-2	once	.	CASQNRGAVDGYTF	TGTGCCAGCCAAAACCGGGGGGCGGTCGATGGCTACACCTTC
TRBV27	TRBJ1-1	.	.	CASSLRQTNTEAFF	TGTGCCAGCAGTTTAAGACAAACGAACACTGAAGCTTTCTTT
TRBV4-3	TRBJ2-6	few	.	CASSQDANLGANVLTF	TGCGCCAGCAGCCAAGATGCGAACCTTGGGGCCAACGTCCTGACTTTC
TRBV5-4	TRBJ1-2	.	.	CASSLTGHDQGYTF	TGTGCCAGCAGCCTAACGGGACACGACCAGGGCTACACCTTC
TRBV28	TRBJ1-3	.	TRBD1	CASSFRFRGEGTIYF	TGTGCCAGCAGTTTTCGATTCAGGGGGGAAGGCACCATATATTTT
TRBV7-2	TRBJ1-2	.	.	CASSLDSGARVIGYTF	TGTGCCAGCAGCTTAGACAGCGGGGCCCGGGTAATCGGCTACACCTTC
TRBV6-5	TRBJ1-2	.	.	CASSRDPIYGYTF	TGTGCCAGCAGCCGAGATCCGATTTATGGCTACACCTTC
TRBV19	TRBJ2-3	.	TRBD1	CATHRDSQDTQYF	TGTGCCACCCACCGGGACAGCCAAGATACGCAGTATTTT
TRBV12-5	TRBJ1-2	.	.	CASGSDTYGYTF	TGTGCTAGTGGTTCGGACACATATGGCTACACCTTC
TRBV3-1/TRBV3-2	TRBJ1-6	.	.	CASSQDQSGRYNSPLHF	TGTGCCAGCAGCCAAGATCAATCAGGGAGGTACAATTCACCCCTCCACTTT
TRBV5-6	TRBJ1-4	.	TRBD1	CASSAATGERGEKLFF	TGTGCCAGCAGCGCAGCAACAGGGGAGAGAGGTGAAAAACTGTTTTTT
TRBV28	TRBJ1-1	.	.	CASSPYVRVDTEAFF	TGTGCCAGCAGTCCTTATGTCAGGGTGGACACTGAAGCTTTCTTT
TRBV28	TRBJ2-7	.	TRBD1	CASSLHGTGREQYF	TGTGCCAGCAGTTTACATGGGACAGGGCGAGAGCAGTACTTC
TRBV19	TRBJ2-1	.	.	CASSIGGDYNEQFF	TGTGCCAGTAGTATAGGGGGAGACTACAATGAGCAGTTCTTC
TRBV24-1	TRBJ2-3	once	.	CATSDLEATTTDTQYF	TGTGCCACCAGTGATTTAGAGGCTACTACTACAGATACGCAGTATTTT
TRBV18	TRBJ1-5	.	.	CASSPGGDQPQHF	TGTGCCAGCTCACCAGGGGGGGATCAGCCCCAGCATTTT
TRBV5-1	TRBJ2-3	.	TRBD2	CASSTSGMGTDTQYF	TGCGCCAGCAGCACTAGCGGGATGGGCACAGATACGCAGTATTTT
TRBV6-2/TRBV6-3	TRBJ2-7	.	TRBD2	CASSPGLAVTQYF	TGTGCCAGCAGCCCCGGACTAGCGGTTACGCAGTACTTC
TRBV5-6	TRBJ1-5	.	.	CASSFLGSNQPQHF	TGTGCCAGCAGCTTCTTGGGCTCCAATCAGCCCCAGCATTTT
TRBV29-1	TRBJ2-1	.	TRBD2	CSVEDRRAGHDEQFF	TGCAGCGTTGAAGATCGGAGAGCGGGGCACGATGAGCAGTTCTTC
TRBV5-1	TRBJ2-2	once	.	CASSLVTVETGELFF	TGCGCCAGCAGCTTGGTAACGGTAGAAACCGGGGAGCTGTTTTTT
TRBV2	TRBJ2-7	.	TRBD1	CASNQDRRLEQYF	TGTGCCAGCAATCAGGACAGGCGACTGGAGCAGTACTTC
TRBV2	TRBJ1-2	.	.	CASSLLPWGASYGYTF	TGTGCCAGCAGTCTCCTCCCCTGGGGCGCCTCCTATGGCTACACCTTC
TRBV5-4	TRBJ2-7	.	TRBD1	CASSAQGSYEQYF	TGTGCCAGCAGCGCACAGGGGTCCTACGAGCAGTACTTC
TRBV20-1	TRBJ1-1	few	.	CSARRGAEAFF	TGCAGTGCTAGACGGGGGGCTGAAGCTTTCTTT
TRBV2	TRBJ1-2	.	TRBD1	CATFGSGGGAPYGYTF	TGTGCCACGTTCGGAAGCGGAGGGGGCGCCCCCTATGGCTACACCTTC
TRBV9	TRBJ1-6	.	TRBD1	CASSQATGGSPLHF	TGTGCCAGCAGCCAGGCGACAGGGGGTTCACCCCTCCACTTT
TRBV7-9	TRBJ2-2	.	TRBD1	CASSPEGDRVTGELFF	TGTGCCAGCAGCCCAGAGGGTGACAGGGTTACCGGGGAGCTGTTTTTT
TRBV10-1	TRBJ2-3	once	TRBD2	CASSDGGGVTDTQYF	TGCGCCAGCAGTGACGGCGGGGGAGTGACAGATACGCAGTATTTT
TRBV11-1	TRBJ2-1	.	TRBD2	CASSLPTGTSGNEQFF	TGTGCCAGCAGCCTCCCTACCGGGACTAGCGGCAATGAGCAGTTCTTC